This T cell receptor beta chain was sequenced for a study of blood T cells in healthy people across ages (dated by TCRdb to between 2014 and 2017). At the level of the whole study: In model experiments, template switching captured roughly one uniquely barcoded TCR beta cDNA molecule for every two T cells. Four age groups were formed from the donors: young (average 16 years), middle-aged (approximately 40), aged (around 68) and long-lived (about 80). Using the same blood draw, the study looked at two additional independent replicas of 1 million unique cDNA reads for two donors, one aged 18 to 30 and the other aged 80 or older. The study measured age-related changes in TCR beta repertoire diversity using deep sequencing normalized with unique cDNA molecular identifiers. Here is what the overall study found, with its caveats: Observed TCR beta diversity per million T cells fell roughly linearly with age, and a significant reduction was already apparent by age approximately 40. Conclusive comparison of naive and antigen-experienced compartments was prevented by the profiling of bulk unsorted PBMCs. Compared with the aged group, the long-lived group had more naive CD4+ T cells, fewer expanded clones and increased TCR diversity, suggesting age selection. Donor CMV infection status was unknown, potentially confounding age-related changes in expanded clonotypes. Observed TCR beta diversity correlated strongly with the percentage of naive T cells measured by flow cytometry. Estimates of total diversity from one million sequenced T cells were regarded as lower bounds and underestimates.

Library preparation employed 5' RACE. The instrument was an Illumina HiSeq 2500. The second PCR ran for roughly 7 to 11 cycles and used a J-beta primer mix along with a sample-barcoded 5' primer. Each TCR beta cDNA molecule received a unique molecular identifier from a template-switch 5' adaptor carrying 12 random nucleotides. Each sample yielded at least 3 million CDR3-containing paired-end reads. First-strand cDNA was synthesized from all RNA with the Mint cDNA synthesis kit, primed by a TRBC-specific oligonucleotide. After uracil-DNA glycosylase treatment, a first 18-cycle PCR used universal primers M1SS and BC2_uni_R on all cDNA. The study's own analysis went as follows. Each sample was normalized by randomly selecting 1 million high-quality reads, each carrying a distinct molecular identifier. Reads with shared molecular identifiers were discarded instead of being binned into consensus sequences. CDR3 identification, clonotype clustering and error correction used MiTCR with a Q25 quality threshold and the strictest error-elimination algorithm. A nonparametric unseen species model with Euler transformation was used to estimate lower-bound total TCR beta diversity. TCRdb applied fastp at Q25 and MiXCR to the public reads, then kept only in-frame beta chains. Rows are combined by CDR3 protein, so each entry shows the most common genes and DNA. TCRdb, rather than the study authors, made the V and J calls. Within this sample are more than 900,000 distinct CDR3 sequences, with almost 30% of them counted one time only. Together, the top ten hold about 10% of the sample.

Systemically healthy Caucasian individuals from Russia, roughly 40 in total and aged roughly 6 to 100 years, were included as donors. Approximately 10 milliliters of peripheral blood were collected from each donor into EDTA-treated Vacutainer tubes. Ficoll-Paque density-gradient centrifugation was used to isolate PBMCs, with at least 7 million per sample. Trizol reagent was used to extract total RNA from PBMCs, with at least 5.5 micrograms per sample. For every donor, flow cytometry on a PBMC aliquot measured the percentage of naive CD45RAhigh/CD27high T cells. This clonotype was detected a few times. The antigen it binds to is not known. Base-call qualities are not available, and no considerably larger clone is one nucleotide away. The junction shows trimming of 2 bases on V and 9 bases on J, plus 12 bases between the germline ends. The germline V gene yields SGHRS for CDR1 and YFSETQ for CDR2. Measured from the cysteine to the phenylalanine, the CDR3 is 13 residues long. Kept here is only the CDR3 DNA, which spans 39 bases and is read in frame from base 1.

The sample was also reused in another study, on T cells of mothers and their children. Taken from the second paper: Nine systemically healthy Caucasian individuals, comprising three mothers and their six children, were included as donors. cDNA synthesis consumed the entire amount of extracted RNA, loaded at roughly 1.5 ug RNA in each 15 ul reaction. In the second PCR, sample barcodes and 2-4 random nucleotides were introduced via the M1S primer. Over 8 million TCR beta CDR3 reads were obtained for each mother, and about 3 million reads were obtained for each child. In both related and unrelated pairs, thymic selection shapes the output of TCR recombination in a similar way, with inherited differences having only a minor effect. Related mother-child pairs always showed normalized repertoire overlap that was slightly higher than in unrelated mother-child pairs, though the difference was never significant. No persistent microchimeric T cell clones were detected, at a sensitivity of around 97 clones per million clonotypes. To look for features that set related mother-child pairs apart from unrelated individuals, the researchers ran deep NGS to compare the TCR beta repertoires of mothers and children. Mothers averaged roughly 36 +/- 4 years of age and children averaged around 10 +/- 4 years. After adapter ligation was performed with NEBNext reagents, the libraries were sequenced on an Illumina HiSeq 2000 with 100+100 nt paired-end reads. Mother and child libraries were prepared a month apart and sequenced in separate runs to prevent cross-contamination. Between about 500,000 and 2,100,000 distinct TCR beta clonotypes were identified per donor. Naive TCR beta clonotypes were estimated from low-frequency clonotypes matched to each donor's FACS-determined naive share, without sorting.

The chain uses TRBV5-1 and TRBJ2-1; TRBD2 is a possible D gene, resting on 5 matching bases. Sequenced: blood. This sequence originates from a woman between 40 and 50 years old in good health. The nucleotide sequence reads as follows: TGCGCCAGCAGCTTCTCGGTAGAGGGTGAGCAGTTCTTC. Translation gives CASSFSVEGEQFF.